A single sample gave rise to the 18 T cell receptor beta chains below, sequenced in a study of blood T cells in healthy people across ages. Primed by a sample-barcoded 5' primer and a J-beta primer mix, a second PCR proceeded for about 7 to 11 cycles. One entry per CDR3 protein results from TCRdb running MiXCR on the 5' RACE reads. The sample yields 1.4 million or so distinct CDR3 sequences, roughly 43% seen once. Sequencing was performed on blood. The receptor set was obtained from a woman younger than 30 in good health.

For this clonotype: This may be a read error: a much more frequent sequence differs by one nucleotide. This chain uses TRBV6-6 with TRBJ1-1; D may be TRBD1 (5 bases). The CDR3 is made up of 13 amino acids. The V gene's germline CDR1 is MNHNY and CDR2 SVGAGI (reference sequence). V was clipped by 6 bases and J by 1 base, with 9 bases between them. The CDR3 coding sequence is TGTGCCAGCAGACATGGACAGAACACTGAAGCTTTCTTT. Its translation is CASRHGQNTEAFF.

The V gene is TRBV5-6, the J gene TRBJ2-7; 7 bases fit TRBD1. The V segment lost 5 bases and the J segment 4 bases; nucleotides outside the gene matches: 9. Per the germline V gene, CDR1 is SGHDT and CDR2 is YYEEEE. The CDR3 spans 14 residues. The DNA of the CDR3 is TGTGCCAGCAGGCAACCGGGACAGCCGTACGAGCAGTACTTC. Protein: CASRQPGQPYEQYF.

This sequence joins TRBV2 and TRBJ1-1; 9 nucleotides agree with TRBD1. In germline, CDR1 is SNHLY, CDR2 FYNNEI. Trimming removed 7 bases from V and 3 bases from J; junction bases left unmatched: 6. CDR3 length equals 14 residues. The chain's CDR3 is CASKGQGPYTEAFF. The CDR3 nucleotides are TGTGCCAGCAAAGGACAGGGGCCTTACACTGAAGCTTTCTTT.

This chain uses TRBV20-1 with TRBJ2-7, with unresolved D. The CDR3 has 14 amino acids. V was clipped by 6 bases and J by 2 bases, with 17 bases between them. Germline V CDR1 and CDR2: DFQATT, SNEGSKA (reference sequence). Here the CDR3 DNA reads TGCAGTGCGAAGGCTTTTTTGTCTCCCTACGAGCAGTACTTC. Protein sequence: CSAKAFLSPYEQYF.

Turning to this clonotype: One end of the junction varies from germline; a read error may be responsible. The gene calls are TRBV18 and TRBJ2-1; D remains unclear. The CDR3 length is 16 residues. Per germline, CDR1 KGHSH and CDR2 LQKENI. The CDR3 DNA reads TGTGCCAGCTCACCACCGGTGAAGGGCAGGCGGCTTGAGCAATTCTTC. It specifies CASSPPVKGRRLEQFF.

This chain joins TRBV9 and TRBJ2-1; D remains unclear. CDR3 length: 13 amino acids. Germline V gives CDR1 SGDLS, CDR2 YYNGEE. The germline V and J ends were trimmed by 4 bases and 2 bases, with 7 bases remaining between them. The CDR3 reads CASSPWTYNEQFF. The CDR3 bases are TGTGCCAGCAGCCCTTGGACCTACAATGAGCAGTTCTTC. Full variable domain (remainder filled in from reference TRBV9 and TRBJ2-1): DSGVTQTPKHLITATGQRVTLRCSPRSGDLSVYWYQQSLDQGLQFLIQYYNGEERAKGNILERFSAQQFPDLHSELNLSSLELGDSALYFCASSPWTYNEQFFGPGTRLTVL.

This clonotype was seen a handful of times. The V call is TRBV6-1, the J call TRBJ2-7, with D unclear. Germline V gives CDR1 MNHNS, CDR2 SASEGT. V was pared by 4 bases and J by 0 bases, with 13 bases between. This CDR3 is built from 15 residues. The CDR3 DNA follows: TGTGCCAGCAGTGCCACGCAATTCACCTCCTACGAGCAGTACTTC. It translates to CASSATQFTSYEQYF.

The CDR3 spells CATLDRVQETQYF. The CDR3 DNA reads as TGTGCCACCCTGGACAGGGTCCAAGAGACCCAGTACTTC. The V and J genes are TRBV6-2 or TRBV6-3 and TRBJ2-5; 8 bases are shared with TRBD1. This CDR3 has 13 residues. The ends lost 10 bases at V and 1 base at J; junction bases unmatched: 5. CDR1 MNHEY and CDR2 SVGEGT come from the germline V gene.

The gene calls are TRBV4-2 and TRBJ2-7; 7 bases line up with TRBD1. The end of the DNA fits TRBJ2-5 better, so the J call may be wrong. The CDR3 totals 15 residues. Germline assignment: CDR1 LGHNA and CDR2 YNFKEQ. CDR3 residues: CASSQDYRGTETQYF. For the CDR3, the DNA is TGTGCCAGCAGCCAAGATTACAGGGGTACGGAGACCCAGTACTTC.

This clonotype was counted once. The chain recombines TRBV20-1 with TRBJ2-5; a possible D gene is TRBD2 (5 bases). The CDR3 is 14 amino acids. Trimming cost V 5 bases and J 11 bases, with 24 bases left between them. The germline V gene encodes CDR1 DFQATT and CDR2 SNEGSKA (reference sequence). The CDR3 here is CSAPSLRAYNEQYF. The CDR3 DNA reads TGCAGTGCTCCCTCTCTGCGGGCGTACAATGAGCAGTACTTC.

This chain's CDR3 is CASSWGVRSNQPQHF. The CDR3 DNA sequence: TGTGCCAGCAGCTGGGGAGTTCGGAGCAATCAGCCCCAGCATTTT. The chain has TRBV7-8 and TRBJ1-5; D remains unclear. Trimming stripped 4 bases from V and 1 base from J, with 11 bases between. The CDR3 runs 15 residues. Germline V gene lookup returns CDR1 SGHVS and CDR2 FQNEAQ.

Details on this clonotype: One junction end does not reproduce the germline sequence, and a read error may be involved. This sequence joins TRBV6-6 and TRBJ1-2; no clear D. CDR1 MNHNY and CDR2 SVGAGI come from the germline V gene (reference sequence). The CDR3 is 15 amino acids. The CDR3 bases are TGTGCCAGCAGTTACACTCAGGATTTGAACTATGGCCACACCTTC. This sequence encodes CASSYTQDLNYGHTF.

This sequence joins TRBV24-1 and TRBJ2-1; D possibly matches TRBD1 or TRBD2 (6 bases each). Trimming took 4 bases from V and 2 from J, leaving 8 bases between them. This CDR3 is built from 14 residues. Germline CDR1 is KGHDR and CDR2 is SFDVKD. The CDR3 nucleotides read TGTGCCACCAGTGACGGGGGCACCTACAATGAGCAGTTCTTC. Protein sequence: CATSDGGTYNEQFF.

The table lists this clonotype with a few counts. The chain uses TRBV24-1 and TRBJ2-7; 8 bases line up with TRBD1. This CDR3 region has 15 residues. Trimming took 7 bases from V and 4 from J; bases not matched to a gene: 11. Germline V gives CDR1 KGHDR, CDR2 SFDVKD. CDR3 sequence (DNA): TGTGCCACCAGCCCCGCCGGGGACAGGATATACGAGCAGTACTTC. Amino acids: CATSPAGDRIYEQYF.

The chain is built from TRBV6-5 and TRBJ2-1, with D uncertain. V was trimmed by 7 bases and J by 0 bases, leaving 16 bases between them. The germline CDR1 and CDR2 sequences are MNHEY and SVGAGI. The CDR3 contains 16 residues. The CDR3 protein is CASNSGRISSYNEQFF. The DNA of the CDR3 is TGTGCCAGCAACTCCGGACGGATAAGCTCCTACAATGAGCAGTTCTTC.

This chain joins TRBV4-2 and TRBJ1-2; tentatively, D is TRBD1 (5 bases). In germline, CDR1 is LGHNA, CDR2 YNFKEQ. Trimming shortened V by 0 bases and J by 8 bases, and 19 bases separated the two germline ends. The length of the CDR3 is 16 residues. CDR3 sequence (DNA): TGTGCCAGCAGCCAAGACAGGGAGTCGGCTCGCTTGGGCTACACCTTC. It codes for CASSQDRESARLGYTF.

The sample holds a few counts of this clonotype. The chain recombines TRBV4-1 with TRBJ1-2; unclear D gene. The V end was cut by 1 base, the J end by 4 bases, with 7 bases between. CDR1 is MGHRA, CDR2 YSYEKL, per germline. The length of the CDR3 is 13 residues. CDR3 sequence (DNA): TGCGCCAGCAGCCAAGGGGGTGCCTATGGCTACACCTTC. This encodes CASSQGGAYGYTF.

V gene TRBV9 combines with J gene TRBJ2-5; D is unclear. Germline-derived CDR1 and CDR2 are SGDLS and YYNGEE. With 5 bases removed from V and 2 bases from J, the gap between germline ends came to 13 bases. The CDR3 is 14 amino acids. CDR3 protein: CASSLQPEQETQYF. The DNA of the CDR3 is TGTGCCAGCAGTCTTCAACCAGAGCAAGAGACCCAGTACTTC.